The 21 T cell receptor delta chains below all came from one sample that was sequenced in a study of gamma-delta chains in newborns, infants, children. TCRdb re-processed the reads via CATT. Of roughly 5,000 delta-chain clones listed, approximately 3.9% are singletons. Sequenced sample: blood. Receptors originate from a child who was a newborn, infant or young child, either healthy, febrile or measles-vaccinated (not recorded which).

To note about this clone: A much larger clone lies a single base off, so this may be a read error. Other DNA sequences within the sample encode an identical CDR3. V gene TRDV2 combines with J gene TRDJ3; D might be TRDD3 (5 bases). The length of the CDR3 is 17 residues. The germline CDR1 and CDR2 sequences are GEAIGNYY and EKD. Written as DNA, the CDR3 is TGTGCCTGCGACACCGTTTGGGGCTCCTGGGACACCCGACAGATGTTTTTC. This gives the protein CACDTVWGSWDTRQMFF.

This clone appeared a few times. TCRdb assigns this DNA the protein of a much larger clone, which departs from its translation at residue 5; this likely reflects a read error, and the protein shown comes from translating the DNA. V is TRDV2 and J is TRDJ3; the match to TRDD3 covers 7 bases. Germline values: CDR1 GEAIGNYY, CDR2 EKD. V was clipped by 3 bases and J by 0 bases; unmatched bases: 4. This CDR3 has 17 residues. CDR3 sequence: CACDCWGASWDTRQMFF. Here the CDR3 DNA reads TGTGCCTGTGACTGCTGGGGGGCCTCCTGGGACACCCGACAGATGTTTTTC.

Comment on this clone: The protein given by TCRdb reflects a much larger clone and differs at residue 4 from this DNA's translation, likely from a read error; the protein shown is the DNA's translation. The V gene is TRDV2, the J gene TRDJ3, with 9 bases that match TRDD3. The germline V gene encodes CDR1 GEAIGNYY and CDR2 EKD. The CDR3 totals 19 residues. As DNA, the CDR3 is TGTGCCTGTAACACCGGGGATACGAGGAGCTCCTGGGACACCCGACAGATGTTTTTC. It yields the protein CACNTGDTRSSWDTRQMFF.

This clone was observed a handful of times. V is TRDV1 and J is TRDJ1; 10 positions agree with TRDD3. CDR3 length: 18 residues. The ends lost 0 bases at V and 0 bases at J; junction bases unmatched: 7. The V gene's germline CDR1 is TSWWSYY and CDR2 QGS. The CDR3 sequence: CALGELEPTGGYTDKLIF. For the CDR3, the DNA is TGTGCTCTTGGGGAACTAGAACCTACTGGGGGATACACCGATAAACTCATCTTT.

Only a few counts were recorded for this clone. A read error may explain this, as a much larger clone is one base away. At the DNA level, this CDR3 is encoded by other sequences in the same sample as well. The rearrangement links TRDV1 to TRDJ1; 9 bases agree with TRDD3. This CDR3 region has 23 residues. Germline V gene data show CDR1 as TSWWSYY and CDR2 as QGS. The CDR3 protein is CALGVPEGYPYWGTNLDTDKLIF. The CDR3, as DNA: TGTGCCCTTGGGGTCCCGGAAGGCTACCCGTACTGGGGGACCAACTTAGACACCGATAAACTCATCTTT.

This clone was observed a few times. The protein held in TCRdb is that of a much larger clone and does not match this DNA's translation at residue 6, likely because of a read error; the protein shown is translated from the DNA. V and J are TRDV1 and TRDJ1; D possibly corresponds to TRDD3 (6 bases). Germline loops: CDR1 TSWWSYY, CDR2 QGS. V gave up 2 bases and J gave up 3 bases, with 16 bases separating them. The CDR3 extends over 16 amino acids. The CDR3 nucleotides are TGTGCTCTTGGGGAAACCCTTCGTACTGGGCCCGATAAACTCATCTTT. Translated: CALGETLRTGPDKLIF.

This clone was counted a few times. A far larger clone is a single base away, which makes a read error likely. The same CDR3 arises from other DNA sequences in this sample as well. This chain connects TRDV1 to TRDJ1; D may correspond to TRDD2 or TRDD3 (5 bases each). Germline assignment: CDR1 TSWWSYY and CDR2 QGS. This CDR3 is 25 amino acids long. Between the trimmed V and J ends, which lost 0 bases and 0 bases, there was a span of 38 bases. CDR3 region: CALGELLGPPWSWTPTRAYTDKLIF. For the CDR3, the DNA is TGTGCTCTTGGGGAACTATTGGGGCCTCCTTGGTCCTGGACCCCTACCCGGGCTTACACCGATAAACTCATCTTT.

This clone was observed a handful of times. This sequence may be a read error, since a much larger clone differs from it by one base. This rearrangement joins TRDV1 to TRDJ3, with 11 bases matching TRDD3. The CDR3 sequence is 22 residues long. The V gene end was trimmed by 0 bases and the J gene end by 6 bases; junction bases not matched to a gene: 16. Germline CDR1 is TSWWSYY and CDR2 is QGS. In DNA form, the CDR3 reads TGTGCTCTTGGGGAACTGGACCTTGTACTGGGGGATATGACCTTGGACACCCGACAGATGTTTTTC. Translated, it gives CALGELDLVLGDMTLDTRQMFF.

This clone was detected only a few times. This DNA's translation differs at residue 9 from TCRdb's protein, which comes from a much larger clone; a read error is likely, and the protein shown is translated from the DNA. The chain links TRDV1 to TRDJ1; 7 nucleotides match TRDD3. This CDR3 is 19 amino acids long. V lost 0 bases, J lost 6 bases, and 19 bases stayed unmatched. CDR1 TSWWSYY and CDR2 QGS come from the germline V gene. In DNA, the CDR3 is TGTGCTCTTGGGGAACTCACTTCCCCACTTGTACTGGGGAGGCATAAACTCATCTTT. It codes for CALGELTSPLVLGRHKLIF.

This clone qualifies as medium-sized. Additional DNA sequences in this sample encode the identical CDR3. The rearrangement links TRDV1 to TRDJ1; 13 bases match TRDD3. In germline, CDR1 is TSWWSYY, CDR2 QGS. This CDR3 has 21 residues. J lost 8 bases, V lost 0 bases, and 21 bases had no gene match. Written as DNA, the CDR3 is TGTGCTCTTGGGGAACTCTCCTACGGGCCGTACTGGGGGATACGAGGCGACAAACTCATCTTT. Protein product: CALGELSYGPYWGIRGDKLIF.

On this clone itself: TCRdb pairs this DNA with a much larger clone's protein that differs at residue 3, likely a read error; the protein shown was translated from the DNA. V usage is TRDV2 and J usage is TRDJ3, with 11 nucleotides matching TRDD3. CDR1 is GEAIGNYY and CDR2 is EKD in the germline V gene. The CDR3 loop spans 19 amino acids. This CDR3 reads CARDKVLGDSSWDTRQMFF. CDR3 coding DNA: TGTGCCCGTGACAAAGTACTGGGGGATAGCTCCTGGGACACCCGACAGATGTTTTTC.

With respect to this clone: The mismatch at residue 3 between this DNA's translation and the TCRdb protein of a much larger clone likely reflects a read error; the protein shown is translated from the DNA. The chain links TRDV2 to TRDJ1, with 12 bases identical to TRDD3. Per germline, CDR1 GEAIGNYY and CDR2 EKD. The CDR3 spans 17 residues. The CDR3 here is CAYDTGGYKTRTDKLIF. The CDR3 DNA reads TGTGCCTATGACACTGGGGGATACAAAACCCGCACCGATAAACTCATCTTT.

A few counts support this clone. The TCRdb protein comes from a much larger clone and disagrees with this DNA's translation at residue 8, likely due to a read error; the protein given here is derived from the DNA. CDR3 in DNA: TGTGCCTGTGACACCGGGGATGAGGCAGCCTGGGACACCCGACAGATGTTTTTC. Protein product: CACDTGDEAAWDTRQMFF. This chain connects TRDV2 to TRDJ3; possibly TRDD3 for D (6 bases). CDR3 length: 18 residues. Germline lookup yields CDR1 GEAIGNYY and CDR2 EKD. V was clipped by 0 bases and J by 2 bases, with 13 bases between them.

Only a few counts were recorded for this clone. A much larger clone lies one base from this, so it may be a read error. The same CDR3 can be traced to other DNA sequences in this sample. This chain connects TRDV1 to TRDJ1, with D possibly matching TRDD2 (5 bases). CDR1 is TSWWSYY and CDR2 is QGS in the germline V gene. The CDR3 extends over 14 amino acids. CDR3 loop: CALGLPRYTDKLIF. CDR3 coding DNA: TGTGCTCTTGGGCTTCCCCGCTACACCGATAAACTCATTTTT.

Note on this clone: The protein recorded in TCRdb matches a much larger clone and deviates from this DNA's translation at residue 17, suggesting a read error; the protein here is obtained by translating the DNA. The J gene is TRDJ1, the V gene TRDV1, with 12 bases aligning to TRDD3. Germline CDR1 reads TSWWSYY; CDR2 reads QGS. The CDR3 is made up of 19 amino acids. DNA for the CDR3: TGTGCTCTTGGGGAACGGGACTGGGGGATACTAGGGTACACCGATAAACCCATCTTT. Translating gives CALGERDWGILGYTDKPIF.

This clone occurred a few times. Given a much more abundant clone one base away, this may be a read error. The chain couples TRDV1 to TRDJ2; 13 bases are a match to TRDD3. Germline CDR1 and CDR2: TSWWSYY and QGS. The CDR3 sequence is 22 residues long. With 1 base clipped from V and 1 base from J, the junction kept 15 bases outside the gene matches. The CDR3 region has the DNA TGTGCTCTTGGGGAACAGGGATCCTACTGGGGGATACGGGGGAATTTGACAGCACAACTCTTCTTT. Translated, it gives CALGEQGSYWGIRGNLTAQLFF.

Remarks on this clone: One end of the junction varies from germline; a read error may be responsible. Different DNA sequences within this sample yield the same CDR3. The chain has TRDV1 and TRDJ1, with D possibly called TRDD2 or TRDD3 (6 bases each). From germline, CDR1 is TSWWSYY and CDR2 QGS. The CDR3 is made up of 18 amino acids. The CDR3 here is CALGEHSYWEGHTDKLIF. The CDR3 DNA follows: TGTGCCCTTGGGGAACACTCCTACTGGGAGGGACACACCGATAAACTCATCTTT.

A note on this clone: Possible read error: a much larger clone is one base away. Additional DNA sequences in this sample encode the identical CDR3. The V and J genes are TRDV1 and TRDJ1; 7 nucleotides line up with TRDD3. J gave up 0 bases and V 3 bases, and 28 bases lay outside the gene matches. Germline values: CDR1 TSWWSYY, CDR2 QGS. CDR3 length: 23 residues. The CDR3 bases are TGTGCTCTTGGGGAGGGCAGACCTACCCTGGGGGGTTATAGGATCCCGTACACCGATAAACTCATCTTT. Translation gives CALGEGRPTLGGYRIPYTDKLIF.

The chain is built from TRDV1 and TRDJ1; 7 bases agree with TRDD3. Germline trimming cut 3 bases from V and 2 bases from J; bases unmatched to any gene: 24. The CDR3 is 21 amino acids. Germline lookup yields CDR1 TSWWSYY and CDR2 QGS. CDR3 loop: CALGDRPPTGEYQTITDKLIF. CDR3 DNA: TGTGCTCTTGGGGATCGACCCCCGACTGGGGAGTACCAAACTATAACCGATAAACTCATCTTT.

This clone showed up just a few times. A clone one base away is much larger, so this may be a read error. V usage is TRDV1 and J usage is TRDJ1, with 11 bases identical to TRDD3. Germline CDR1 is TSWWSYY and CDR2 is QGS. CDR3 length: 23 residues. The CDR3 nucleotides read TGTGCTCTTGGGGAACTGGTACCCTCCTACGTACTGGGGGATAAGAGCGGCACCTATAAACTCATCTTT. Its protein is CALGELVPSYVLGDKSGTYKLIF.

By sample fraction, this clone is medium-sized. The junction departs from germline at one end; a sequencing error may be responsible. The rearrangement links TRDV2 to TRDJ3, with D perhaps matching TRDD3 (5 bases). This CDR3 region has 18 residues. Germline V lookup: CDR1 GEAIGNYY, CDR2 EKD. CDR3 sequence (DNA): TGTGCCTGTGACACCGCGGGGACTATCTCCTGGGACACCCGACAGGTGTTTTTC. Translated, it gives CACDTAGTISWDTRQVFF.